Listed below are T cell receptor beta chains from one sample, sequenced in a study of OX40 agonist ivuxolimab in advanced cancers. TCRdb's table, derived via immunoSEQ multiplex PCR, lists solely in-frame clones and lacks some. The sample consists of over 80,000 clones, 75% to 95% of them appearing once. The input for sequencing was CD4+ or CD8+ T cells sorted from blood, taken in a trial of the OX40 agonist ivuxolimab. All receptors derive from an adult with an advanced solid tumor such as melanoma, head and neck, liver or kidney cancer. Both conserved end residues are part of each CDR3. Each record gives: J gene, V gene, CDR3 length, D gene, clone size, CDR3 DNA, CDR3 protein. The D gene is left open where the match is weak. Clone size is shown for a subset of rows, as once, few, many or a class of expanded clone.

TRBJ2-5,TRBV2,15,TRBD2,NA,TGTGCCAGCAGTGATTGGGGCGGGAGTGGGGAGACCCAGTACTTC,CASSDWGGSGETQYF
TRBJ1-5,TRBV28,14,TRBD1,NA,TGTGCCAGCAGTTTCGGACAGGGCCGGGGGCCCCAGCATTTT,CASSFGQGRGPQHF
TRBJ2-3,TRBV19,14,NA,NA,TGTGCCAGTAGGGCGGGGACTAGCACAGATACGCAGTATTTT,CASRAGTSTDTQYF
TRBJ2-1,TRBV28,13,TRBD1,NA,TGTGCCAGCAGTCCCGGACAGGATAATGAGCAGTTCTTC,CASSPGQDNEQFF
TRBJ2-3,TRBV18,15,NA,NA,TGTGCCAGCTCACCTTTACTAGGAGGGGCAGATACGCAGTATTTT,CASSPLLGGADTQYF
TRBJ2-2,TRBV5-1,13,NA,once,TGCGCCAGCAGCGAACCAGGGACCGGGGAGCTGTTTTTT,CASSEPGTGELFF
TRBJ1-2,TRBV28,12,NA,NA,TGTGCCAGCGGGAGTTATAACTATGGCTACACCTTC,CASGSYNYGYTF
TRBJ1-1,TRBV6-6,14,NA,once,TGTGCCAGCAGTTACTATCGTCAGAACACTGAAGCTTTCTTT,CASSYYRQNTEAFF
TRBJ1-1,TRBV4-3,17,NA,NA,TGCGCCAGCAGCCAGTACGAGGGAAGGGGCGTGAACACTGAAGCTTTCTTT,CASSQYEGRGVNTEAFF
TRBJ2-1,TRBV11-3,17,NA,NA,TGTGCCAGCAGCCTATTCAGCACTAGCCGGTCCTACAATGAGCAGTTCTTC,CASSLFSTSRSYNEQFF
TRBJ2-5,TRBV2,15,TRBD2,NA,TGTGCCAGCAGTGACGGACTAGCGGGAGGGGAGACCCAGTACTTC,CASSDGLAGGETQYF
TRBJ2-5,TRBV11-2,15,NA,NA,TGTGCCAGCAGCCGCCGCTGGGAGGGGGCAGAGACCCAGTACTTC,CASSRRWEGAETQYF
TRBJ2-5,TRBV19,13,TRBD1,NA,TGTGCCAGTAGCCAAGGACAGGAGGAGACCCAGTACTTC,CASSQGQEETQYF
TRBJ1-1,TRBV6-1,13,TRBD1,NA,TGTGCCAGCAGTGAAGCGCAGAACAGGGGAGCTTTCTTT,CASSEAQNRGAFF
TRBJ2-5,TRBV5-4,16,NA,NA,TGTGCCAGCAGCGTCCCCCTGGGTGTTGGACAAGAGACCCAGTACTTC,CASSVPLGVGQETQYF
TRBJ2-5,TRBV5-1,14,NA,once,TGCGCCAGCAGCTTGCTAGGGCTCCAAGAGACCCAGTACTTC,CASSLLGLQETQYF
TRBJ1-4,TRBV30,12,NA,NA,TGTGCCTGGGATTCGGGGCCGGGGAAACTGTTTTTT,CAWDSGPGKLFF
TRBJ2-5,TRBV7-2,17,NA,NA,TGTGCCAGCAGCTTGGTCGCGTCTAGGGGGGTAGGGGAGACCCAGTACTTC,CASSLVASRGVGETQYF
TRBJ1-2,TRBV6-4,15,NA,NA,TGTGCCAGCAGCTTACTAACGGATACTAACTATGGCTACACCTTC,CASSLLTDTNYGYTF
TRBJ2-5,TRBV7-3,13,NA,NA,TGTGCCAGCAGCTTATGGGGGCAAGAGACCCAGTACTTC,CASSLWGQETQYF
TRBJ2-7,TRBV27,17,NA,NA,TGTGCCAGCAGTTTACTTCCCGGTCCAGGAAGCTCTTACGAGCAGTACTTC,CASSLLPGPGSSYEQYF
TRBJ2-5,TRBV5-1,14,NA,NA,TGCGCCAGCAGCTTGGAAGGGAGAGGAGAGACCCAGTACTTC,CASSLEGRGETQYF
TRBJ2-2,TRBV5-1,13,NA,once,TGCGCCAGCAGCTCCCCTCAGGGGGGGGAGCTGTTTTTT,CASSSPQGGELFF
TRBJ1-1,TRBV19,13,NA,NA,TGTGCCAGTAGTATCTGGACCGGACCGGGCGCTTTCTTT,CASSIWTGPGAFF
TRBJ2-5,TRBV6-5,14,NA,NA,TGTGCCAGCAGTTACTTGACAACCCAAGAGACCCAGTACTTC,CASSYLTTQETQYF
TRBJ2-1,TRBV9,15,NA,NA,TGTGCCAGCAGCGTTCCTCCGGGAGATGACAATGAGCAGTTCTTC,CASSVPPGDDNEQFF
TRBJ2-7,TRBV7-8,14,TRBD2,NA,TGTGCCAGCAGCTTTAGCGGGAGGGCCTACGAGCAGTACTTC,CASSFSGRAYEQYF
TRBJ2-5,TRBV6-5,11,NA,NA,TGTGCCACTACCCGAGGGGCGGGCCAGTACTTC,CATTRGAGQYF
TRBJ2-1,TRBV30,13,NA,NA,TGTGCCTCTAAATTGACGGTCCACAATGAGCAGTTCTTC,CASKLTVHNEQFF
TRBJ2-1,TRBV7-8,15,NA,NA,TGTGCCAGCAGCCATCTCAGGGACACGGGCAATGAGCAGTTCTTC,CASSHLRDTGNEQFF
TRBJ1-1,TRBV28,16,NA,few,TGTGCCAGCAGTTGGACCTCCCGGGGTGGGCAGACTGAAGCTTTCTTT,CASSWTSRGGQTEAFF
TRBJ2-2,TRBV5-1,16,TRBD1,NA,TGCGCCAGCAGCCCAACAGGGGGCGCGGACACCGGGGAGCTGTTTTTT,CASSPTGGADTGELFF
TRBJ2-6,TRBV28,16,NA,NA,TGTGCCAGCAGCAGTGCGCAAAGCTCTGGGGCCAACGTCCTGACTTTC,CASSSAQSSGANVLTF
TRBJ2-5,TRBV6-1,13,NA,once,TGTGCCAGCAGTGAAAGTGGCCAAGAGACCCAGTACTTC,CASSESGQETQYF
TRBJ2-7,TRBV7-2,15,NA,NA,TGTGCCAGCAGCCGGATCAGGGGGGGCCCCTACGAGCAGTACTTC,CASSRIRGGPYEQYF
TRBJ1-4,TRBV2,12,TRBD1,NA,TGTGCCAGCCTTGGGACAGCCGAAAAACTGTTTTTT,CASLGTAEKLFF
TRBJ2-1,TRBV7-9,13,NA,NA,TGTGCCAGCAGCTTGGGCTCCTACAATGAGCAGTTCTTC,CASSLGSYNEQFF
TRBJ1-1,TRBV7-9,12,NA,once,TGTGCCAGCAGCGTCTCAGACACTGAAGCTTTCTTT,CASSVSDTEAFF
TRBJ1-3,TRBV19,16,NA,NA,TGTGCCAGTAGTAACCGACAAGACTCCTCTGGAAACACCATATATTTT,CASSNRQDSSGNTIYF
TRBJ2-6,TRBV28,18,NA,NA,TGTGCCAGCAGCCCCTACCAGGGTGCCGTACCTGGGGCCAACGTCCTGACTTTC,CASSPYQGAVPGANVLTF
TRBJ2-1,TRBV19,16,TRBD2,NA,TGTGCCAGTAGTATAGAGGGGACTAGCGGACAGAATGAGCAGTTCTTC,CASSIEGTSGQNEQFF
TRBJ2-1,TRBV27,14,NA,NA,TGTGCCAGCAGGCAGCTTAACTCCTACAATGAGCAGTTCTTC,CASRQLNSYNEQFF
TRBJ2-2,TRBV19,14,TRBD1,NA,TGTGCCAGTCGCCCGGGACAGGGGATGGGGGAGCTGTTTTTT,CASRPGQGMGELFF
TRBJ2-5,TRBV29-1,11,NA,NA,TGCAGTCTTGGAGGTTGGGAGACCCAGTACTTC,CSLGGWETQYF
TRBJ2-4,TRBV11-2,14,TRBD1,NA,TGTGCCAGCAGCTTAGCGACAGGGGTAAACATTCAGTACTTC,CASSLATGVNIQYF
TRBJ2-3,TRBV4-1,16,NA,NA,TGCGCCAGCAGCCAAGGGGCAGGGGAAGGCACAGATACGCAGTATTTT,CASSQGAGEGTDTQYF
TRBJ2-7,TRBV27,13,NA,NA,TGTGCCAGCAGTTTATACATCGGGTTCGAGCAGTACTTC,CASSLYIGFEQYF
TRBJ2-3,TRBV28,17,NA,once,TGTGCCAGCAGTAAGACGCTATCCGGGACTAGCACAGATACGCAGTATTTT,CASSKTLSGTSTDTQYF
TRBJ1-4,TRBV29-1,14,NA,NA,TGCAGCGTAAGACAGCGTGCAACTAATGAAAAACTGTTTTTT,CSVRQRATNEKLFF